Following are 10 T cell receptor beta chains from one sample sequenced in a study of blood T cell repertoires in COVID-19. Repertoires were generated with immunoSEQ multiplex PCR, while TCRdb's copy carries only in-frame clones and drops some. Among about 390,000 clones listed, over 75% were seen once. The sequenced material came from peripheral blood. The source is a woman aged 55-70 years with COVID-19, enrolled during active disease.

This clone appeared a few times. The chain couples TRBV5-5 to TRBJ1-1, with TRBD1 as a possible D gene (5 bases). The V end lost 4 bases, the J end lost 0 bases, and 25 bases lay between the germline ends. CDR1 is SGHKS and CDR2 is YYEKEE in the germline V gene (reference sequence). CDR3 length: 19 amino acids. The CDR3: CASSLTALEGWVMNTEAFF. CDR3 bases: TGTGCCAGCAGCCTGACAGCGCTGGAGGGGTGGGTCATGAACACTGAAGCTTTCTTT.

The chain combines TRBV28 with TRBJ1-1, with 7 positions matching TRBD1. J gave up 4 bases and V 4 bases, and 9 bases lay outside the gene matches. The germline gives CDR1 MDHEN, CDR2 SYDVKM. This CDR3 has 15 residues. The CDR3 sequence: CASSSYRGRVTEAFF. CDR3 DNA: TGTGCCAGCAGTTCATACAGGGGCAGGGTCACTGAAGCTTTCTTT. Full variable domain (outside the CDR3, taken from reference TRBV28 and TRBJ1-1): DVKVTQSSRYLVKRTGEKVFLECVQDMDHENMFWYRQDPGLGLRLIYFSYDVKMKEKGDIPEGYSVSREKKERFSLILESASTNQTSMYLCASSSYRGRVTEAFFGQGTRLTVV.

V usage is TRBV6-6 and J usage is TRBJ2-7; D perhaps matches TRBD1 (6 bases). The V and J ends lost 4 bases and 2 bases respectively, with 9 bases between them. The CDR3 extends over 13 amino acids. The germline gives CDR1 MNHNY, CDR2 SVGAGI (reference sequence). For the CDR3, the DNA is TGTGCCAGCAGTTCAACAGGGCCCTACGAGCAGTACTTC. Translation: CASSSTGPYEQYF.

This chain links TRBV10-3 with TRBJ1-1, with 9 bases identical to TRBD1. This CDR3 is 14 amino acids long. Germline V CDR1 and CDR2: ENHRY, SYGVKD. Trimming cost V 6 bases and J 0 bases; bases outside gene matches: 2. The CDR3 bases are TGTGCCATCAGGGGACAGGGACTGAACACTGAAGCTTTCTTT. Translated, it gives CAIRGQGLNTEAFF.

The chain combines TRBV6-5 with TRBJ1-1; no definite D call. Trimming cost V 6 bases and J 3 bases, with 14 bases left between them. The CDR3 spans 14 residues. From germline, CDR1 is MNHEY and CDR2 SVGAGI. DNA of the CDR3: TGTGCCAGCAGCTTTACGACACTGGACACTGAAGCTTTCTTT. Its translation: CASSFTTLDTEAFF.

V gene TRBV7-2 combines with J gene TRBJ1-3; D unresolved. The CDR3 contains 15 residues. V lost 2 bases to trimming and J lost 0 bases, with 8 bases between them. The germline V gene has CDR1 SGHTA and CDR2 FQGNSA. This CDR3 reads CASSLQAHSGNTIYF. The CDR3 nucleotides are TGTGCCAGCAGCTTACAGGCTCACTCTGGAAACACCATATATTTT.

The chain uses TRBV4-1 and TRBJ2-1; D unclear. This CDR3 region has 14 residues. Germline CDR1 reads MGHRA; CDR2 reads YSYEKL. The V and J ends lost 1 base and 4 bases respectively, with 8 bases between them. Here the CDR3 DNA reads TGCGCCAGCAGCCAAGGTGGGCAGTACAATGAGCAGTTCTTC. Its protein is CASSQGGQYNEQFF.

This chain uses TRBV6-5 with TRBJ1-2, with TRBD1 as a possible D gene (6 bases). V lost 4 bases and J lost 4, with 16 bases in between. Germline V gene sequence: CDR1 MNHEY, CDR2 SVGAGI. The CDR3 runs to 15 residues. The CDR3 DNA reads as TGTGCCAGCAGTTCTCGGAACAGGGTGGGCTATGGCTACACCTTC. Translated: CASSSRNRVGYGYTF.

This chain connects TRBV6-5 to TRBJ2-7; TRBD2 matches at 10 bases. V trimming: 5 bases; J trimming: 2 bases; junction bases outside the gene matches: 3. The CDR3 has 14 residues. Germline CDR1 and CDR2: MNHEY and SVGAGI. CDR3 sequence reads: CASSLAGAPYEQYF. The CDR3 bases are TGTGCCAGCAGTCTAGCGGGGGCCCCCTACGAGCAGTACTTC.

As DNA, the CDR3 is TGTGCCAGCAGCTTGGGACAGATCAGATCTAACTATGGCTACACCTTC. It translates to CASSLGQIRSNYGYTF. This chain uses TRBV5-6 with TRBJ1-2; the D gene is possibly TRBD1 (5 bases). The germline CDR1 and CDR2 sequences are SGHDT and YYEEEE. This CDR3 spans 16 amino acids. V lost 0 bases, J lost 0 bases, and 12 bases lay in between.